This T cell receptor beta chain is drawn from a study of siplizumab effects on memory and regulatory T cells. Findings and caveats of the study: Alloreactive sequences from unstimulated CD4+ memory cells fell significantly with siplizumab. An assignable phenotype, naive or memory, was missing from roughly 77-94% of proliferating CD4+ or CD8+ clones.

Germline V gene data show CDR1 as SGHAT and CDR2 as FQNNGV. V was shortened by 5 bases and J by 6 bases, with 19 bases between the two germline ends. The length of the CDR3 is 15 residues. Clones were read by immunoSEQ multiplex PCR, and TCRdb kept only the in-frame ones, dropping some. This table has some 100,000 clones, about 93% appearing once. Note on this clone: Its antigen is not known.

The sequencing sample was made of Tregs sorted from blood. The clonotype comes from a human donor in good health. The chain carries TRBV11-2 and TRBJ1-1; D possibly corresponds to TRBD1 (5 bases). The CDR3: CASSRGVTGTSEAFF. The CDR3, as DNA: TGTGCCAGCAGCCGTGGTGTGACCGGGACCTCTGAAGCTTTCTTT. The full variable domain, its missing parts supplied by reference TRBV11-2 and TRBJ1-1, is EAGVAQSPRYKIIEKRQSVAFWCNPISGHATLYWYQQILGQGPKLLIQFQNNGVVDDSQLPKDRFSAERLKGVDSTLKIQPAKLEDSAVYLCASSRGVTGTSEAFFGQGTRLTVV.